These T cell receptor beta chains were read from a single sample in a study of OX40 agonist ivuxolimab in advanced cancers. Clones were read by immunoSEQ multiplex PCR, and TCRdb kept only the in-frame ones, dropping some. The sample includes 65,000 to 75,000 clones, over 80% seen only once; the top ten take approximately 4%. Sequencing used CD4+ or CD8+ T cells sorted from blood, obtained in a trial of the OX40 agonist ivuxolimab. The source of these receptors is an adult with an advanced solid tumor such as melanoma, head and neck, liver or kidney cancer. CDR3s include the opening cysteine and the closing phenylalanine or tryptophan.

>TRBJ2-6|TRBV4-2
CASSQASSGANVLTF
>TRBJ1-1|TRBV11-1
CASSFSGYTEAFF
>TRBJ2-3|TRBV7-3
CASSLSGSVRTDTQYF
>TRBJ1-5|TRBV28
CASSSGTAVQPQHF
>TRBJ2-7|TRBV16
CASSQFGDGPYEQYF
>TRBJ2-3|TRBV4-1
CASSQDVGAGDTQYF
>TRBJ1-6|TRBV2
CASIGTASSPLHF
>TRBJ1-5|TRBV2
CASGSYSNQPQHF
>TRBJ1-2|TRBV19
CASRMGTGGAAHGYTF
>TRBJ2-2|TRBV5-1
CASSLPGTVNTGELFF
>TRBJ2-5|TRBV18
CASSPPVQGGQETQYF
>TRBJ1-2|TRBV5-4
CASSPGGGNYGYTF
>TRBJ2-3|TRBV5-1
CASSFLGGGAVADTQYF
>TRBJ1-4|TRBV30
CAWSRQGGVSNEKLFF
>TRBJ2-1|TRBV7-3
CASSPRTGSGNEQFF
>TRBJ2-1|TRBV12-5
CASGLPPGLAGVNEQFF
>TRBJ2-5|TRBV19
CASSSSGGAFRETQYF
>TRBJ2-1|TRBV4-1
CASSHGEQFF
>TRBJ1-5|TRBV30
CAWRGTGEGNQPQHF
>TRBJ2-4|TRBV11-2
CASSFGTSGYRRGDIQYF
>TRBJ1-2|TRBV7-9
CASSTRTAGYTF
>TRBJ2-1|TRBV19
CASSGRKRDEQFF
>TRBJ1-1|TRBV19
CASKVGHLNTEAFF
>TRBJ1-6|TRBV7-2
CASSLDRTYNSPLHF
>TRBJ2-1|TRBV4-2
CASSQASYNEQFF
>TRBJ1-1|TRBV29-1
CSVAPTFRDKEAFF
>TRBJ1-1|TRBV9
CASSVAPDREAFF
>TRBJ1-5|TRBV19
CASSIRGGVGQPQHF
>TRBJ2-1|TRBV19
CASSKSGGAFYEQFF
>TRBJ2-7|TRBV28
CASIPSGTSYEQYF
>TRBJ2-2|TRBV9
CASSPYPNGELFF
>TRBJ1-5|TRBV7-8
CASSFGEAGDQPQHF
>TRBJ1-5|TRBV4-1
CASSQASGTAGDSNQPQHF
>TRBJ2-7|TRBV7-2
CASSLGSGALTYEQYF
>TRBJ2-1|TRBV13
CASSRDYNEQFF
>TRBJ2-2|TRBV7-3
CASSSGLNTGELFF
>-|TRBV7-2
CAARDGFSEQYF
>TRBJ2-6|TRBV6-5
CASSLTGNSGANVLTF
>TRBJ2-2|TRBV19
CASRTARRELFF
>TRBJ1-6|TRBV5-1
CASSLSTARLGDSPLHF
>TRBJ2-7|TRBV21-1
CASSQGRAREVEQYF
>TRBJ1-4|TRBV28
CASSIENNEKLFF
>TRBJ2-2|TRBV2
CASSEGSGSNTGELFF
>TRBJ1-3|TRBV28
CASSLFSGGVSGNTIYF
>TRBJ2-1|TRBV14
CASSQDDRAYNEQFF
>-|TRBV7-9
CASSADEQYF
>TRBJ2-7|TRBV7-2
CATQQGQGSYEQYF
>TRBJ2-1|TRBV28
CASSSPAGGYNEQFF
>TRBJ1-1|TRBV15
CATSRLVNTEAFF
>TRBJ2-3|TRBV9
CASSVGVRSTDTQYF
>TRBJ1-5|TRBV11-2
CASSFAGDNQPQHF
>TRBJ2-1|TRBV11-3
CASSLDHRVNEQFF
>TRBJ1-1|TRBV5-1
CASSLAIWDKGAEAFF
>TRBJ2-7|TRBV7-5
CARSLIGHSSYEQYF
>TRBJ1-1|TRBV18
CASSPGQSSGGTEAFF